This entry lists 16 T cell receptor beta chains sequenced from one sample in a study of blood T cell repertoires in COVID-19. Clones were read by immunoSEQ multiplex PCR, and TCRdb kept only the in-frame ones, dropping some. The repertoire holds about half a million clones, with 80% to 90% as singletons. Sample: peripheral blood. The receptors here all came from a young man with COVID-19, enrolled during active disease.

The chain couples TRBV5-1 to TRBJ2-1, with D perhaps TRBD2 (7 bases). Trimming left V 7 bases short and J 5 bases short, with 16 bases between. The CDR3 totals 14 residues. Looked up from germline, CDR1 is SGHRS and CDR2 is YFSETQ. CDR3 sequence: CASRGAFSDNEQFF. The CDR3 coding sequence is TGCGCCAGCCGGGGGGCGTTTAGCGACAATGAGCAGTTCTTC.

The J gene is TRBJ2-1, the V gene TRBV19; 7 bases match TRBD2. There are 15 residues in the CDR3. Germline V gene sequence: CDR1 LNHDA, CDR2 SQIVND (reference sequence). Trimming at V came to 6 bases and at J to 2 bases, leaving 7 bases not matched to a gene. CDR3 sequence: CASRTSGTTYNEQFF. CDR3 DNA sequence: TGTGCCAGTAGGACAAGCGGGACTACCTACAATGAGCAGTTCTTC.

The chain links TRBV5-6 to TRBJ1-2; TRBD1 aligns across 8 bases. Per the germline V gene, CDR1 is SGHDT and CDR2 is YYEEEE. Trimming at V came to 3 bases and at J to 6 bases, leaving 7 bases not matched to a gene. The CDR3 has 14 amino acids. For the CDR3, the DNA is TGTGCCAGCAGCTGGCGGACAGGGTTCAATGGCTACACCTTC. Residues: CASSWRTGFNGYTF.

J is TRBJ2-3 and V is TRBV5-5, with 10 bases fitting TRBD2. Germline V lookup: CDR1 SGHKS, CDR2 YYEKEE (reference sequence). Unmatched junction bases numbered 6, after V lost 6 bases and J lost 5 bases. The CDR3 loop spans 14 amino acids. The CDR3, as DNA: TGTGCCAGCACGGAGCGGGGGGGTAGAGATACGCAGTATTTT. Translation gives CASTERGGRDTQYF.

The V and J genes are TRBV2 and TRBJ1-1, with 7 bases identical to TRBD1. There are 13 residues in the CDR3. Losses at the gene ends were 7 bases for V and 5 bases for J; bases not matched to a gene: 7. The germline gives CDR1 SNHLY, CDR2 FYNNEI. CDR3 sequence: CASTGQVRTEAFF. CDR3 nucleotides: TGTGCCAGCACCGGACAGGTTAGGACTGAAGCTTTCTTT. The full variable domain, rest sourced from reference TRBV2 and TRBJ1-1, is EPEVTQTPSHQVTQMGQEVILRCVPISNHLYFYWYRQILGQKVEFLVSFYNNEISEKSEIFDDQFSVERPDGSNFTLKIRSTKLEDSAMYFCASTGQVRTEAFFGQGTRLTVV.

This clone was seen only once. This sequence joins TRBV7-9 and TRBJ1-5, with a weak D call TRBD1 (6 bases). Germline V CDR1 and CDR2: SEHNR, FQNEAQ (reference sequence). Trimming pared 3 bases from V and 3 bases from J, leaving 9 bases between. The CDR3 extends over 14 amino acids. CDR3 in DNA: TGTGCCAGCAGCTTGGGGGCGAACAATCAGCCCCAGCATTTT. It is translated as CASSLGANNQPQHF.

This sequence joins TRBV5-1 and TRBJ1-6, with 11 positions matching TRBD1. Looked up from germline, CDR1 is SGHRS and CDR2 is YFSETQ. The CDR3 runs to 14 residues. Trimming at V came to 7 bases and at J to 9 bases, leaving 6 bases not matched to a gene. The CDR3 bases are TGCGCCAGCGGACAGGGGGCCGCTTTTTCACCCCTCCACTTT. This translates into CASGQGAAFSPLHF.

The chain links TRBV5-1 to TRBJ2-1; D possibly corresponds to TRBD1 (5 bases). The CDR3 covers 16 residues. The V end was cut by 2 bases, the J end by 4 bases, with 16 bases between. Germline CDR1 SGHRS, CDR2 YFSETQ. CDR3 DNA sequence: TGCGCCAGCAGCTTAACCACAAGGGGTCTTTACAATGAGCAGTTCTTC. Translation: CASSLTTRGLYNEQFF.

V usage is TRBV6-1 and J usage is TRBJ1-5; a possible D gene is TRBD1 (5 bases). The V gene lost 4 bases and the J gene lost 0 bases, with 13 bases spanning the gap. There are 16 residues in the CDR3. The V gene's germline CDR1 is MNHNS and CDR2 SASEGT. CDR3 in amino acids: CASSGDNRYSNQPQHF. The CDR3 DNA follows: TGTGCCAGCAGTGGAGACAACAGGTATAGCAATCAGCCCCAGCATTTT.

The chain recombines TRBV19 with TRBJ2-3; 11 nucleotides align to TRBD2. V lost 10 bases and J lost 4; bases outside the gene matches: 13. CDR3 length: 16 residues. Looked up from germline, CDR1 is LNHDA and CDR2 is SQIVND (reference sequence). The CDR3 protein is CATLQRGLAAPDTQYF. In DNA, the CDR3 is TGTGCCACCCTACAAAGGGGACTAGCGGCCCCAGATACGCAGTATTTT.

DNA for the CDR3: TGTGCCACCGCGGGGACGCACTATGGCTACACCTTC. Its protein product is CATAGTHYGYTF. V gene TRBV2 combines with J gene TRBJ1-2; D is possibly TRBD1 (5 bases). V was cut by 10 bases and J by 3 bases, with 12 bases left in between. The CDR3 sequence is 12 residues long. CDR1 and CDR2 (germline): SNHLY, FYNNEI.

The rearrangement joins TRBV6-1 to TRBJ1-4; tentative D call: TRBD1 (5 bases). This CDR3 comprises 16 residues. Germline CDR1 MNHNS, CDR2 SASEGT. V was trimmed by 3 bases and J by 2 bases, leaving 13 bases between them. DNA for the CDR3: TGTGCCAGCAGTGATCTAATAGGGGCTACTAATGAAAAACTGTTTTTT. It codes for CASSDLIGATNEKLFF.

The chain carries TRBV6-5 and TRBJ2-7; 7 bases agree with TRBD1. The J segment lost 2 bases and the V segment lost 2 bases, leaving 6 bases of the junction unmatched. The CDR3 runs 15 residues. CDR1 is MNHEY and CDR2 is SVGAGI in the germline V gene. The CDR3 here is CASSYSDRATYEQYF. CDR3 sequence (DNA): TGTGCCAGCAGTTACAGTGACAGGGCAACCTACGAGCAGTACTTC.

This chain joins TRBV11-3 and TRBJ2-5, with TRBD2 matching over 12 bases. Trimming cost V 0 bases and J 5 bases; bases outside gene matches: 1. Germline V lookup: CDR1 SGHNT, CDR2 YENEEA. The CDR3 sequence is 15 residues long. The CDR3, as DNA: TGTGCCAGCAGCTTAGAGGGACTAGCGGGCGAGACCCAGTACTTC. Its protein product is CASSLEGLAGETQYF.

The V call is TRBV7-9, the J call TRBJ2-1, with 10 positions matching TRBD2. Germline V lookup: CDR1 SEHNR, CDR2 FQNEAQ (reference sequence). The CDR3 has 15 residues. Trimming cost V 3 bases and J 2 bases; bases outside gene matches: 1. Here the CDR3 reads CASSFTSGAYNEQFF. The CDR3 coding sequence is TGTGCCAGCAGCTTTACTAGCGGGGCCTACAATGAGCAGTTCTTC.

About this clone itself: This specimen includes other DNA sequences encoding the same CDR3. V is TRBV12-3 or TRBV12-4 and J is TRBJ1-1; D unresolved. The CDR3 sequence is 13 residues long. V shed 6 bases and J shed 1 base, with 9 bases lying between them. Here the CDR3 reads CASSLQANTEAFF. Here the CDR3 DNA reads TGTGCCAGCAGCCTTCAAGCGAACACTGAAGCTTTCTTT.